This T cell receptor beta chain was identified in a study of persistence of HIV-infected CD4 T cells. Lysates of CMV-infected fibroblasts at about 10 ug/mL stimulated these cells. CD40L/CD69 double-negative CD45RO-high memory CD4+ T cells were collected. Concerning this clone itself: Its target is unknown.

Sequencing used immunoSEQ version 4 in survey mode. TCRdb's copy holds only in-frame clones and misses some; the assay was immunoSEQ multiplex PCR. This sample has 50,000 or so clones, with more than 60% found just once. Germline CDR1 and CDR2: DFQATT and SNEGSKA (reference sequence). The V end lost 3 bases, the J end lost 0 bases, and 11 bases lay between the germline ends. The CDR3 totals 14 residues. The genes are TRBV20-1 and TRBJ2-5; D is ambiguous. The origin of this receptor is an adult man with HIV who was CMV-seropositive. Sequencing used CD4+ T cells sorted from PBMCs after 18-hour stimulation, obtained from a patient who received antiretroviral therapy. The CDR3 nucleotides are TGCAGTGCTAGTCTCTTGGGGTACCAAGAGACCCAGTACTTC. It yields the protein CSASLLGYQETQYF.